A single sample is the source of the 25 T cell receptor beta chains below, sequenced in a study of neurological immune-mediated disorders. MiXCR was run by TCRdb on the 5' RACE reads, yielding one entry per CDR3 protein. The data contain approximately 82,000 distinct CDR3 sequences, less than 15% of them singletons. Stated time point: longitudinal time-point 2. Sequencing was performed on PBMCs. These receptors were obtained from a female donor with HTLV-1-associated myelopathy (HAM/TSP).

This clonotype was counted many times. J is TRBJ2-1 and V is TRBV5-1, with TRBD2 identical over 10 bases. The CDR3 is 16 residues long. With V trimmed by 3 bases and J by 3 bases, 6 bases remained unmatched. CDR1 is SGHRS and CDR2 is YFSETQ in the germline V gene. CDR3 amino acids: CASSSLIAGGYNEQFF. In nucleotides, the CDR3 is TGCGCCAGCAGCTCGTTAATAGCGGGGGGCTACAATGAGCAGTTCTTC.

CDR3 protein: CASTTQGSEQYF. CDR3 in DNA: TGTGCCAGCACTACACAGGGGAGCGAGCAGTACTTC. The rearrangement joins TRBV12-3 or TRBV12-4 to TRBJ2-7; 7 bases align to TRBD1. The CDR3 has 12 amino acids. The junction had 6 bases not matched to a gene; V was cut back by 7 bases and J by 6 bases.

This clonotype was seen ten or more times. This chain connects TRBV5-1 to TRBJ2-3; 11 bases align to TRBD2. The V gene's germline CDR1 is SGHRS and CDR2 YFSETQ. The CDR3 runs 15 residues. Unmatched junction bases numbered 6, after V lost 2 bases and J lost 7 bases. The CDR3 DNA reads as TGCGCCAGCAGCTTTACTAGCGGGGGCACTTATACGCAGTATTTT. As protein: CASSFTSGGTYTQYF.

CDR3 nucleotides: TGTGCCAGCAGCCGCACGGACATTGACGATCTAGCCAAAAACATTCAGTACTTC. Translation gives CASSRTDIDDLAKNIQYF. This chain links TRBV21-1 with TRBJ2-4; the tabulated D call, TRBD1, remains unverified against the DNA. TRBV21-1 constitutes a pseudogene. The CDR3 totals 18 residues.

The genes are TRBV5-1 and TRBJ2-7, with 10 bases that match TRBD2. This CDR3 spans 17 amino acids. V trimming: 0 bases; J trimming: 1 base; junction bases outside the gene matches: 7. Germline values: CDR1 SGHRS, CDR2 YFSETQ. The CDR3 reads CASSLGTSGDGSYEQYF. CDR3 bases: TGCGCCAGCAGCTTGGGGACTAGCGGTGATGGTTCCTACGAGCAGTACTTC. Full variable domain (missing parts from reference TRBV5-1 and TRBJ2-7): KAGVTQTPRYLIKTRGQQVTLSCSPISGHRSVSWYQQTPGQGLQFLFEYFSETQRNKGNFPGRFSGRQFSNSRSEMNVSTLELGDSALYLCASSLGTSGDGSYEQYFGPGTRLTVT.

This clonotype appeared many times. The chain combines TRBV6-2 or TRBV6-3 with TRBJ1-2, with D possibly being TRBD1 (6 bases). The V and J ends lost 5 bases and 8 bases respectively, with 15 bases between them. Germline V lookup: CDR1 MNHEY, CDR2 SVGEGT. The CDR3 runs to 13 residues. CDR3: CASSIPGQYGYTF. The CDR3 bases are TGTGCCAGCAGTATTCCGGGACAATACGGCTACACCTTC.

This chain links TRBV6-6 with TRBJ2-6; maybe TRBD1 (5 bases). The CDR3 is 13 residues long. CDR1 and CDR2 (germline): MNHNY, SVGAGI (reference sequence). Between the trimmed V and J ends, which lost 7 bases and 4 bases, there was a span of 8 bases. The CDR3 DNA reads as TGTGCCAGCATGCAGGGAGGGGCCAACGTCCTGACTTTC. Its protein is CASMQGGANVLTF.

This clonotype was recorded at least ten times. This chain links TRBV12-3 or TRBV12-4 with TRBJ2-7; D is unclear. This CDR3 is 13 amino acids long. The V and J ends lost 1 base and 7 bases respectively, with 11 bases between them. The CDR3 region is CASSLDGYGEQYF. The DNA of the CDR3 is TGTGCCAGCAGTTTAGATGGGTACGGGGAGCAGTACTTC.

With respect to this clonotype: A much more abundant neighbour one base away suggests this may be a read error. CDR3 in amino acids: CASSRDPGDELFF. In DNA form, the CDR3 reads TGTGCCAGCAGCCGCGACCCAGGGGATGAGCTGTTTTTT. This chain connects TRBV4-2 to TRBJ2-2; D is perhaps TRBD1 (6 bases). CDR1 LGHNA and CDR2 YNFKEQ come from the germline V gene. The V end was cut by 4 bases, the J end by 11 bases, with 14 bases between. The CDR3 length is 13 residues.

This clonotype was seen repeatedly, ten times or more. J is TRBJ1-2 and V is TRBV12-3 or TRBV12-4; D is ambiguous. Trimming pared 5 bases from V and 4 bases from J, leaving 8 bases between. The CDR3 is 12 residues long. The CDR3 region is CASSQALYGYTF. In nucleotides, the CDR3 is TGTGCCAGCAGTCAGGCGCTCTATGGCTACACCTTC.

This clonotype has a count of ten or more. The CDR3 sequence is CASSPLDEQYF. CDR3 bases: TGTGCCAGCAGCCCCCTCGACGAGCAGTACTTC. This chain joins TRBV7-9 and TRBJ2-7; D not resolved. The germline gives CDR1 SEHNR, CDR2 FQNEAQ (reference sequence). Trimming removed 5 bases from V and 5 bases from J, with 7 bases in between. This CDR3 has 11 residues.

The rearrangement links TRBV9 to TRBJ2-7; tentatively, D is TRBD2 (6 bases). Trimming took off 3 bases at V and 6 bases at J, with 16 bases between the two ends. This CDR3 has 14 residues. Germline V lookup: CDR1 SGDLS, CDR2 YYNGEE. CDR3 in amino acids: CASSESPGVGEQYF. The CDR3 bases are TGTGCCAGCAGCGAGTCCCCGGGGGTGGGCGAGCAGTACTTC.

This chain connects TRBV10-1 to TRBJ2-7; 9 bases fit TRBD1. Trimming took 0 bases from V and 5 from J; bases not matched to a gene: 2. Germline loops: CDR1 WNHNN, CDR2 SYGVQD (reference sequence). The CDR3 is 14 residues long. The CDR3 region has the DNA TGCGCCAGCAGTGAGTCAGGGACAGGGCACGAGCAGTACTTC. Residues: CASSESGTGHEQYF.

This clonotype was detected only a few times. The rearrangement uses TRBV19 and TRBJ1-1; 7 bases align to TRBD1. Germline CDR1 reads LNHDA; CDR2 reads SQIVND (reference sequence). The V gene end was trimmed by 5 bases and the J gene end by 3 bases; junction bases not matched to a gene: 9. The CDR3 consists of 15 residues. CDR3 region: CASSDEGAKYTEAFF. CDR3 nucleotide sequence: TGTGCCAGTAGTGACGAGGGGGCGAAGTACACTGAAGCTTTCTTT.

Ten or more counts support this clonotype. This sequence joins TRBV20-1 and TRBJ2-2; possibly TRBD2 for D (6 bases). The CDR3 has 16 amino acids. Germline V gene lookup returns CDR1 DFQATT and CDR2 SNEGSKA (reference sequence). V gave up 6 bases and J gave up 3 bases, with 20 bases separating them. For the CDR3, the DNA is TGCAGTGCCCGCCTAGCGAGACTAGGAGACACCGGGGAGCTGTTTTTT. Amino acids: CSARLARLGDTGELFF.

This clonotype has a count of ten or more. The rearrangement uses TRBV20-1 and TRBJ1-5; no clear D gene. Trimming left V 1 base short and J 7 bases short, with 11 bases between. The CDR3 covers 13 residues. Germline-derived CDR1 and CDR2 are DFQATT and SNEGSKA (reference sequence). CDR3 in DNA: TGCAGTGCTAGAGGAAGACCAGGACAGCCCCAGCATTTT. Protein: CSARGRPGQPQHF.

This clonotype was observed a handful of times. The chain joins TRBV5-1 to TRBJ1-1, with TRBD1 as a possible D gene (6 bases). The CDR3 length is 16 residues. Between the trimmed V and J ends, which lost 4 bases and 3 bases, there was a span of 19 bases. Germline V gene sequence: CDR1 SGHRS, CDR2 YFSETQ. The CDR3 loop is CASSVGHPVKDTEAFF. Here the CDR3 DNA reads TGCGCCAGCAGCGTGGGACATCCGGTAAAGGACACTGAAGCTTTCTTT.

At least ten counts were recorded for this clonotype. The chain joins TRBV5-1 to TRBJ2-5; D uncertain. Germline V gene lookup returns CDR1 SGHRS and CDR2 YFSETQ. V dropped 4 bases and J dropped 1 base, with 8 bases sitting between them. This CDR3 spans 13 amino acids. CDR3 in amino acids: CASSLGIQETQYF. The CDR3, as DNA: TGCGCCAGCAGCCTGGGAATCCAAGAGACCCAGTACTTC.

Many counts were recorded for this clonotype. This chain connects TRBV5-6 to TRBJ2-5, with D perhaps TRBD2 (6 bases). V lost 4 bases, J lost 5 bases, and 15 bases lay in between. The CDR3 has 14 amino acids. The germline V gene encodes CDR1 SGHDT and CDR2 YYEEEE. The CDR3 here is CASSRTPGVETQYF. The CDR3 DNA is TGTGCCAGCAGCAGAACACCGGGGGTGGAGACCCAGTACTTC.

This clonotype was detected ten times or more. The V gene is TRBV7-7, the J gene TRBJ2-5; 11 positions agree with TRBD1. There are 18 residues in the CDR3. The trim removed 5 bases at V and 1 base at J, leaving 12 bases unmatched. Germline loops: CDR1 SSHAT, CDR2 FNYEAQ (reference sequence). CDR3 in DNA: TGTGCCAGCAGCCTGGGCCGTGGGACAGGGGGGACCCAAGAGACCCAGTACTTC. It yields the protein CASSLGRGTGGTQETQYF.

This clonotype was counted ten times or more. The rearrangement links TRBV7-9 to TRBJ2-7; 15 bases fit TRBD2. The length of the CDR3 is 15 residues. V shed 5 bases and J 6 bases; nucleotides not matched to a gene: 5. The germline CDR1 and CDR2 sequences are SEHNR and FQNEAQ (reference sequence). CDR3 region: CASSQPGLAGGEQYF. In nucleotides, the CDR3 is TGTGCCAGCAGCCAACCGGGACTAGCGGGGGGCGAGCAGTACTTC. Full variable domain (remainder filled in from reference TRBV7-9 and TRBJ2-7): DTGVSQNPRHKITKRGQNVTFRCDPISEHNRLYWYRQTLGQGPEFLTYFQNEAQLEKSRLLSDRFSAERPKGSFSTLEIQRTEQGDSAMYLCASSQPGLAGGEQYFGPGTRLTVT.

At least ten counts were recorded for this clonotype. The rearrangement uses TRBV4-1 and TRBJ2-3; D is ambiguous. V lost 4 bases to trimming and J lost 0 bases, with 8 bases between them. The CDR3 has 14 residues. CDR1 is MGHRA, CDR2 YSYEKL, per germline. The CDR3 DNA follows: TGCGCCAGCAGCCCCCGAGGTAGCACAGATACGCAGTATTTT. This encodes CASSPRGSTDTQYF.

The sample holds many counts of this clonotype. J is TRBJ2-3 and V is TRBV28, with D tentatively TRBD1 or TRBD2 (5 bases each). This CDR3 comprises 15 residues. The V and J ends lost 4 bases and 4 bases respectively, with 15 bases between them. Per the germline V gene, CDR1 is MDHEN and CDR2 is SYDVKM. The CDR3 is CASSSGTWGADTQYF. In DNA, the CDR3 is TGTGCCAGCAGTTCTGGGACCTGGGGAGCAGATACGCAGTATTTT.

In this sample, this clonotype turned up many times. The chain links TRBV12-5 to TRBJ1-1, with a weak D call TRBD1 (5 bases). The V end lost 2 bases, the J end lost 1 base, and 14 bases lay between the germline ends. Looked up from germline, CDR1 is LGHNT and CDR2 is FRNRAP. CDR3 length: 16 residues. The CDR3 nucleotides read TGTGCTAGTGGTTTGCTGGAAGTCGGACAGAACACTGAAGCTTTCTTT. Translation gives CASGLLEVGQNTEAFF.

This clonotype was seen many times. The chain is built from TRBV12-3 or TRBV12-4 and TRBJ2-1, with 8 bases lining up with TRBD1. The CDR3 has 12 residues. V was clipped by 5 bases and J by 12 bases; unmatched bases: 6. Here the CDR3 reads CASSPGQGGQFF. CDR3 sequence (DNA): TGTGCCAGCAGTCCTGGACAGGGCGGGCAGTTCTTC.